These 28 T cell receptor beta chains came from one sample sequenced in a study of human T cells and chemical hapten exposure (dated by TCRdb to about 2021). Library preparation employed RACE. Sequencing was carried out with a NextSeq 500. Using fastp at Q25 and MiXCR, TCRdb reprocessed the public reads and kept productive beta chains. A single entry per CDR3 protein holds the most common genes and DNA from its merged rows. For this sample the table gives approximately 110,000 distinct CDR3 sequences, of which under 40% were detected only once. The ten biggest clones cover around 2.5% of the sample. The time point label, read with the paper, signifies: patch test 3, about 24 weeks after DPC sensitization. This sample's treatment or condition label indicates: therapeutic diphenylcyclopropenone sensitization with weekly scalp DPC. The sequencing used whole blood, collected in connection with sensitization to the hapten diphenylcyclopropenone (DPC). These receptor sequences come from a man between 35 and 55 years old with alopecia areata. Some clones in this sample may be carry-over from other donors' samples.

In this sample, this clonotype turned up a few times. The chain carries TRBV9 and TRBJ2-3; no clear D gene. The CDR3 is 14 residues long. Germline V gives CDR1 SGDLS, CDR2 YYNGEE. Between the trimmed V and J ends, which lost 3 bases and 2 bases, there was a span of 10 bases. The CDR3 DNA follows: TGTGCCAGCAGCGGCGGTGAGGTCACAGATACGCAGTATTTT. This codes for CASSGGEVTDTQYF.

J is TRBJ1-4 and V is TRBV14, with TRBD1 as a possible D gene (5 bases). CDR1 and CDR2 from the germline V gene are SGHDN and FVKESK. With 4 bases removed from V and 7 bases from J, the gap between germline ends came to 13 bases. This CDR3 is built from 14 residues. CDR3 loop: CASSPGGVGEKLFF. CDR3 sequence (DNA): TGTGCCAGCAGCCCGGGAGGGGTTGGTGAAAAACTGTTTTTT.

This sequence joins TRBV7-2 and TRBJ2-7, with D unclear. Germline values: CDR1 SGHTA, CDR2 FQGNSA. The CDR3 length is 16 residues. The ends were cut back, 0 bases at V and 0 bases at J, with 12 bases in the middle. The DNA for the CDR3 is TGTGCCAGCAGCTTAGCGTTCAGCCCTAGCTCCTACGAGCAGTACGTC. Translation gives CASSLAFSPSSYEQYV.

CDR3 DNA: TGCGCCAGCAGCCAAGAGAGAACAGCTAATGAAAAACTGTTTTTT. It yields the protein CASSQERTANEKLFF. V gene TRBV4-3 combines with J gene TRBJ1-4; D not resolved. Trimming took 0 bases from V and 3 from J, leaving 8 bases between them. In germline, CDR1 is LGHNA, CDR2 YSLEER. This CDR3 spans 15 amino acids.

This clonotype was detected only a few times. J is TRBJ2-1 and V is TRBV19, with 7 bases fitting TRBD2. The J segment lost 6 bases and the V segment lost 8 bases, leaving 16 bases of the junction unmatched. CDR1 is LNHDA and CDR2 is SQIVND in the germline V gene (reference sequence). The CDR3 length is 16 residues. Here the CDR3 DNA reads TGTGCCAGTGGCGGGGGATACGGGACCGGACCCAATGAGCAGTTCTTC. This gives the protein CASGGGYGTGPNEQFF.

The chain couples TRBV5-6 to TRBJ2-7; D is possibly TRBD1 or TRBD2 (5 bases each). This CDR3 has 14 residues. Germline CDR1 is SGHDT and CDR2 is YYEEEE. The ends were cut back, 0 bases at V and 3 bases at J, with 10 bases in the middle. The CDR3 DNA follows: TGTGCCAGCAGCTTGGTCGGGACCCGCTACGAGCAGTACTTC. Protein: CASSLVGTRYEQYF. Drawing the rest from reference TRBV5-6 and TRBJ2-7, the complete variable domain is DAGVTQSPTHLIKTRGQQVTLRCSPKSGHDTVSWYQQALGQGPQFIFQYYEEEERQRGNFPDRFSGHQFPNYSSELNVNALLLGDSALYLCASSLVGTRYEQYFGPGTRLTVT.

J is TRBJ2-7 and V is TRBV29-1; D ambiguous. V was trimmed by 3 bases and J by 5 bases, leaving 11 bases between them. This CDR3 comprises 12 residues. Per germline, CDR1 SQVTM and CDR2 ANQGSEA. The CDR3 loop reads CSVDANRDEQYF. CDR3 in DNA: TGCAGCGTTGACGCGAATCGGGACGAGCAGTACTTC.

This clonotype showed up just a few times. The J gene is TRBJ2-3, the V gene TRBV15; 7 positions agree with TRBD2. Germline CDR1 and CDR2: LNHNV and YYDKDF (reference sequence). J lost 3 bases, V lost 3 bases, and 9 bases had no gene match. The CDR3 totals 16 residues. The CDR3 reads CATSRGSGGITDTQYF. CDR3 DNA: TGTGCCACCAGCAGGGGCTCGGGGGGTATAACAGATACGCAGTATTTT.

This clonotype occurred once. The chain links TRBV7-9 to TRBJ1-1, with a weak D call TRBD1 (5 bases). In germline, CDR1 is SEHNR, CDR2 FQNEAQ (reference sequence). The V end was cut by 3 bases, the J end by 0 bases, with 20 bases between. There are 18 residues in the CDR3. Here the CDR3 DNA reads TGTGCCAGCAGCTTTACCAAGGGGCAGGGAAGGATGAACACTGAAGCTTTCTTT. It yields the protein CASSFTKGQGRMNTEAFF.

This clonotype was observed a few times. The chain links TRBV6-2 or TRBV6-3 to TRBJ2-3, with 10 bases lining up with TRBD2. After removal of 6 bases from V and 2 bases from J, the junction contained 14 bases not matched to a gene. This CDR3 is built from 18 residues. The germline CDR1 and CDR2 sequences are MNHEY and SVGEGT. The CDR3 nucleotides read TGTGCCAGCAGATTTGGGAGGGTAGCGGGAGGTCACACAGATACGCAGTATTTT. It specifies CASRFGRVAGGHTDTQYF.

The chain has TRBV9 and TRBJ2-3; D gene ambiguous. This CDR3 contains 13 residues. Germline V gives CDR1 SGDLS, CDR2 YYNGEE. Trimming took off 2 bases at V and 5 bases at J, with 9 bases between the two ends. In nucleotides, the CDR3 is TGTGCCAGCAGCGTTGGGTTGCAAGATACGCAGTATTTT. This sequence encodes CASSVGLQDTQYF. The whole variable domain, filled in from reference TRBV9 and TRBJ2-3, reads DSGVTQTPKHLITATGQRVTLRCSPRSGDLSVYWYQQSLDQGLQFLIQYYNGEERAKGNILERFSAQQFPDLHSELNLSSLELGDSALYFCASSVGLQDTQYFGPGTRLTVL.

This sequence joins TRBV5-1 and TRBJ1-2, with 7 bases matching TRBD1. Unmatched junction bases numbered 4, after V lost 4 bases and J lost 4 bases. Germline lookup yields CDR1 SGHRS and CDR2 YFSETQ. CDR3 size: 13 residues. The CDR3 is CASSRDSSYGYTF. In nucleotides, the CDR3 is TGCGCCAGCAGCAGGGACAGTTCCTATGGCTACACCTTC.

The rearrangement uses TRBV2 and TRBJ2-7, with 7 bases matching TRBD2. Germline CDR1 SNHLY, CDR2 FYNNEI. This CDR3 has 12 amino acids. V lost 11 bases, J lost 6 bases, and 10 bases stayed unmatched. DNA of the CDR3: TGTGCCGGTAGCGGGTTCGGAGGCGAGCAGTACGTC. Translation: CAGSGFGGEQYV.

This clonotype came up a few times. The chain employs TRBV24-1 and TRBJ2-3; 9 bases are shared with TRBD1. Germline CDR1 is KGHDR and CDR2 is SFDVKD. This CDR3 has 19 residues. The trim removed 4 bases at V and 4 bases at J, leaving 17 bases unmatched. CDR3 sequence reads: CATSDQSFRTGASPDTQYF. As DNA, the CDR3 is TGTGCCACCAGTGACCAAAGCTTTCGGACAGGGGCCTCACCAGATACGCAGTATTTT.

The chain combines TRBV11-2 with TRBJ1-5; no definite D call. Germline V gene data show CDR1 as SGHAT and CDR2 as FQNNGV. The CDR3 extends over 13 amino acids. The ends were cut back, 1 base at V and 7 bases at J, with 8 bases in the middle. CDR3 sequence reads: CASSLGEKQPQHF. CDR3 coding DNA: TGTGCCAGCAGCTTAGGAGAAAAACAGCCCCAGCATTTT.

This clonotype was counted only a few times. This chain links TRBV6-5 with TRBJ2-3; 8 bases are a match to TRBD2. CDR1 and CDR2 from the germline V gene are MNHEY and SVGAGI. This CDR3 region has 17 residues. The V segment lost 6 bases and the J segment 2 bases; nucleotides outside the gene matches: 13. The CDR3 here is CASSRDRLAGITDTQYF. CDR3 nucleotide sequence: TGTGCCAGCAGCCGCGACCGATTAGCGGGAATCACAGATACGCAGTATTTT.

This clonotype was seen a few times. The J gene is TRBJ2-7, the V gene TRBV6-1; 9 nucleotides agree with TRBD1. The germline V gene has CDR1 MNHNS and CDR2 SASEGT. The ends lost 7 bases at V and 2 bases at J; junction bases unmatched: 9. The CDR3 totals 15 residues. The CDR3 sequence: CASNPEDRGPYEQYV. The CDR3, as DNA: TGTGCCAGCAACCCCGAGGACAGGGGTCCCTACGAGCAGTACGTC.

This clonotype was seen only a few times. The chain uses TRBV12-2 and TRBJ2-7; the D call of TRBD1 is as the table states it, not checked on the DNA. TRBV12-2 is assigned pseudogene status. The CDR3 length is 17 residues. CDR3 residues: CASRLAKTGVGQYEQYF. The CDR3 nucleotides are TGTGCAAGTCGCCTAGCGAAAACAGGGGTAGGCCAGTACGAGCAGTACTTC.

The chain joins TRBV29-1 to TRBJ1-1; 9 bases are shared with TRBD1. Germline V lookup: CDR1 SQVTM, CDR2 ANQGSEA. The CDR3 runs 13 residues. Trimming removed 7 bases from V and 2 bases from J; junction bases left unmatched: 5. CDR3 region: CSAGQGPNTEAFF. CDR3 nucleotide sequence: TGCAGCGCCGGACAGGGGCCAAACACTGAAGCTTTCTTT. Using reference TRBV29-1 and TRBJ1-1 for the parts outside the CDR3, the full variable domain is SAVISQKPSRDICQRGTSLTIQCQVDSQVTMMFWYRQQPGQSLTLIATANQGSEATYESGFVIDKFPISRPNLTFSTLTVSNMSPEDSSIYLCSAGQGPNTEAFFGQGTRLTVV.

This clonotype was observed a few times. J is TRBJ2-1 and V is TRBV29-1; 9 bases map to TRBD2. V trimming: 3 bases; J trimming: 9 bases; junction bases outside the gene matches: 6. Germline assignment: CDR1 SQVTM and CDR2 ANQGSEA. CDR3 length: 13 residues. In DNA, the CDR3 is TGCAGCGTTGAGCGAGCGGGAGGCGGTGAGCAGTTCTTC. It codes for CSVERAGGGEQFF.

Only a few counts were recorded for this clonotype. J is TRBJ1-5 and V is TRBV2; perhaps TRBD1 as D (5 bases). Trimming removed 2 bases at V and 2 bases at J, with 13 bases between. The V gene's germline CDR1 is SNHLY and CDR2 FYNNEI. This CDR3 has 16 residues. This chain's CDR3 is CASSEQGPFGNQPQHF. CDR3 sequence (DNA): TGTGCCAGCAGTGAACAGGGACCGTTTGGCAATCAGCCCCAGCATTTT.

This clonotype appeared a few times. The rearrangement links TRBV7-8 to TRBJ2-5; D unclear. This CDR3 is 13 amino acids long. V was trimmed by 5 bases and J by 4 bases, leaving 11 bases between them. Germline V gene data show CDR1 as SGHVS and CDR2 as FQNEAQ. The CDR3 coding sequence is TGTGCCAGCAGCCGACGGCCTGCAGAGACCCAGTACTTC. Encoded protein: CASSRRPAETQYF.

V is TRBV6-2 or TRBV6-3 and J is TRBJ1-2; TRBD1 matches 7 bases. Germline trimming cut 5 bases from V and 2 bases from J; bases unmatched to any gene: 2. This CDR3 comprises 13 residues. CDR1 and CDR2 (germline): MNHEY, SVGEGT. The CDR3 region is CASSVRGNYGYTF. The CDR3 coding sequence is TGTGCCAGCAGTGTCAGGGGGAACTATGGCTACACCTTC.

This clonotype was found a few times. V is TRBV10-3 and J is TRBJ2-3, with 10 bases that match TRBD2. Losses at the gene ends were 6 bases for V and 6 bases for J; bases not matched to a gene: 6. CDR1 and CDR2 (germline): ENHRY, SYGVKD. The CDR3 has 14 residues. CDR3 region: CAISGLAGEDTQYF. For the CDR3, the DNA is TGTGCCATCAGCGGTCTAGCGGGAGAGGATACGCAGTATTTT.

This clonotype was picked up a small number of times. The junction departs from the called germline gene at one end, perhaps through a read error. This sequence joins TRBV5-1 and TRBJ2-5; D gene ambiguous. Germline V gene data show CDR1 as SGHRS and CDR2 as YFSETQ. The CDR3 loop spans 15 amino acids. The CDR3 DNA reads as TGCGCCAGCAGCTTGGAAGGCAGTCCGCAAGGGACCCAGTACTTC. This gives the protein CASSLEGSPQGTQYF.

There are a few counts of this clonotype. This sequence joins TRBV15 and TRBJ2-1, with 9 bases aligning to TRBD2. Germline V CDR1 and CDR2: LNHNV, YYDKDF (reference sequence). The length of the CDR3 is 14 residues. The V segment lost 7 bases and the J segment 5 bases; nucleotides outside the gene matches: 6. CDR3 amino acids: CATKREEADNEQFF. The CDR3 DNA sequence: TGTGCCACCAAGCGGGAGGAAGCTGACAATGAGCAGTTCTTC.

This chain links TRBV6-6 with TRBJ2-3; 7 positions agree with TRBD2. The J segment lost 1 base and the V segment lost 3 bases, leaving 4 bases of the junction unmatched. The CDR3 loop spans 15 amino acids. Looked up from germline, CDR1 is MNHNY and CDR2 is SVGAGI (reference sequence). CDR3 region: CASSYGTSGTDTQYF. The CDR3 DNA sequence: TGTGCCAGCAGTTATGGTACTAGCGGCACAGATACGCAGTATTTT.

This clonotype has more than one count but fewer than ten. The chain joins TRBV14 to TRBJ2-4; D call uncertain. V shed 1 base and J shed 8 bases, with 9 bases lying between them. The germline CDR1 and CDR2 sequences are SGHDN and FVKESK. This CDR3 has 13 amino acids. CDR3 sequence: CASSQGPWDIQYF. In DNA, the CDR3 is TGTGCCAGCAGCCAAGGACCCTGGGACATTCAGTACTTC. The full variable domain, with the rest looked up from reference TRBV14 and TRBJ2-4, is EAGVTQFPSHSVIEKGQTVTLRCDPISGHDNLYWYRRVMGKEIKFLLHFVKESKQDESGMPNNRFLAERTGGTYSTLKVQPAELEDSGVYFCASSQGPWDIQYFGAGTRLSVL.